The 22 T cell receptor beta chains listed next were all sequenced from one sample in a study of shared clonotypes between healthy human individuals. Libraries were prepared by immunoSEQ multiplex PCR; TCRdb keeps only in-frame clonotypes and omits some of them. The data hold about 2.4 million clones, with 80% to 95% observed a single time. The sample consisted of naive CD4+ T cells from PBMCs. As to subset: CD45RA+ positively selected. These receptor sequences come from a man between 18 and 35 years old in good health. Some clones in this sample may be carry-over from other donors' samples.

The chain has TRBV4-3 and TRBJ2-2; D gene unclear. Germline V gene data show CDR1 as LGHNA and CDR2 as YSLEER. V shed 1 base and J shed 3 bases, with 15 bases lying between them. This CDR3 contains 17 residues. CDR3 nucleotide sequence: TGCGCCAGCAGCCAAGCCCCCGGCAGATACTACACCGGGGAGCTGTTTTTT. Translated, it gives CASSQAPGRYYTGELFF.

This sequence joins TRBV9 and TRBJ2-1; 8 bases map to TRBD1. The germline CDR1 and CDR2 sequences are SGDLS and YYNGEE. J was trimmed by 7 bases and V by 2 bases; bases with no gene match: 11. The CDR3 sequence is 16 residues long. This CDR3 is CASSVRGQVLENEQFF. CDR3 sequence (DNA): TGTGCCAGCAGCGTTAGGGGACAGGTTTTGGAGAATGAGCAGTTCTTC.

CDR3: CASSSRPGTEYGYTF. The CDR3 nucleotides read TGCGCCAGCAGTTCCCGCCCCGGGACAGAGTATGGCTACACCTTC. The V and J genes are TRBV5-1 and TRBJ1-2; TRBD1 aligns across 7 bases. J gave up 5 bases and V 5 bases, and 12 bases lay outside the gene matches. CDR1 SGHRS and CDR2 YFSETQ come from the germline V gene. The CDR3 sequence is 15 residues long.

The chain combines TRBV15 with TRBJ2-2; either TRBD1 or TRBD2 may fit D (5 bases each). Trimming stripped 5 bases from V and 5 bases from J, with 15 bases between. The CDR3 is 15 residues long. CDR1 is LNHNV, CDR2 YYDKDF, per germline (reference sequence). The CDR3 region is CATSGAGRITGELFF. Written as DNA, the CDR3 is TGTGCCACCAGCGGAGCAGGGAGAATTACCGGGGAGCTGTTTTTT.

This rearrangement joins TRBV7-8 to TRBJ1-1; 9 bases are a match to TRBD1. This CDR3 region has 15 residues. CDR1 and CDR2 (germline): SGHVS, FQNEAQ. V lost 7 bases and J lost 0; bases outside the gene matches: 6. CDR3: CASTLGQGMNTEAFF. The CDR3 DNA reads TGTGCCAGCACCCTGGGACAGGGCATGAACACTGAAGCTTTCTTT.

With respect to this clone: The sample holds other DNA sequences that translate to the same CDR3. V usage is TRBV5-1 and J usage is TRBJ2-2; D unclear. This CDR3 contains 14 residues. Germline values: CDR1 SGHRS, CDR2 YFSETQ. V lost 1 base, J lost 2 bases, and 6 bases lay in between. Here the CDR3 DNA reads TGCGCCAGCAGCTTGCCCGTTAACACCGGGGAGCTGTTTTTT. As protein: CASSLPVNTGELFF.

With respect to this clone: Distinct nucleotide sequences in the sample also encode this CDR3. The gene calls are TRBV19 and TRBJ2-1; D is undetermined. V lost 6 bases and J 4 bases, leaving 4 bases between the germline ends. The germline V gene encodes CDR1 LNHDA and CDR2 SQIVND (reference sequence). CDR3 size: 11 residues. The CDR3 nucleotides are TGTGCCAGTAGGAGGTACAATGAGCAGTTCTTC. Its translation: CASRRYNEQFF.

The genes are TRBV20-1 and TRBJ2-7; tentatively, D is TRBD1 or TRBD2 (5 bases each). This CDR3 is 11 amino acids long. Trimming took off 7 bases at V and 3 bases at J, with 10 bases between the two ends. The V gene's germline CDR1 is DFQATT and CDR2 SNEGSKA (reference sequence). CDR3: CSVRGDYEQYF. The CDR3 nucleotides are TGCAGTGTCAGAGGGGACTACGAGCAGTACTTC.

The chain employs TRBV21-1 and TRBJ2-2; whether TRBD2, the table's D call, matches the DNA was not checked. TRBV21-1 is a known pseudogene. This CDR3 has 17 residues. The DNA for the CDR3 is TGTGCCAGCAGCGAACCGGGACTAGCTTTCCTAAGTGGGGAGCTGTTTTTT. It translates to CASSEPGLAFLSGELFF.

The rearrangement uses TRBV15 and TRBJ2-7; 10 bases agree with TRBD1. This CDR3 has 15 amino acids. The V segment lost 6 bases and the J segment 3 bases; nucleotides outside the gene matches: 8. Germline assignment: CDR1 LNHNV and CDR2 YYDKDF (reference sequence). The chain's CDR3 is CATSTFRDRGYEQYF. CDR3 in DNA: TGTGCCACCAGTACGTTCCGGGACAGGGGCTACGAGCAGTACTTC.

This rearrangement joins TRBV7-2 to TRBJ1-3; TRBD1 aligns across 12 bases. Germline V gene sequence: CDR1 SGHTA, CDR2 FQGNSA. This CDR3 has 18 amino acids. V shed 0 bases and J 7 bases; nucleotides not matched to a gene: 10. The CDR3 loop reads CASSLAGQGARRRNTIYF. For the CDR3, the DNA is TGTGCCAGCAGCTTAGCGGGACAGGGGGCGCGGAGGCGGAACACCATATATTTT.

The gene calls are TRBV2 and TRBJ1-2, with 10 bases identical to TRBD1. Germline V gives CDR1 SNHLY, CDR2 FYNNEI. V shed 10 bases and J 7 bases; nucleotides not matched to a gene: 9. The CDR3 loop spans 13 amino acids. The CDR3 nucleotides read TGTGCCAAGCCCGGGACAGGGGCTTCTGGCTACACCTTC. Its translation: CAKPGTGASGYTF. The complete variable domain, with remaining parts taken from reference TRBV2 and TRBJ1-2, reads EPEVTQTPSHQVTQMGQEVILRCVPISNHLYFYWYRQILGQKVEFLVSFYNNEISEKSEIFDDQFSVERPDGSNFTLKIRSTKLEDSAMYFCAKPGTGASGYTFGSGTRLTVV.

The CDR3 here is CASSLRTEAYEQYF. CDR3 bases: TGCGCCAGCAGCCTCCGGACGGAGGCCTACGAGCAGTACTTC. The chain has TRBV5-1 and TRBJ2-7; weak D call: TRBD2 (5 bases). The germline V gene encodes CDR1 SGHRS and CDR2 YFSETQ. V lost 4 bases to trimming and J lost 2 bases, with 13 bases between them. The CDR3 has 14 residues.

The chain uses TRBV7-3 and TRBJ2-4; 8 nucleotides match TRBD1. This CDR3 is built from 17 residues. With 5 bases clipped from V and 2 bases from J, the junction kept 11 bases outside the gene matches. Germline assignment: CDR1 SGHTA and CDR2 FQGTGA. Here the CDR3 DNA reads TGTGCCAGCAGCCCCCGCAGGGGGCTCCCTACCAAAAACATTCAGTACTTC. Translated: CASSPRRGLPTKNIQYF.

The rearrangement uses TRBV9 and TRBJ2-3; 8 nucleotides agree with TRBD2. The CDR3 is 16 amino acids. Losses at the gene ends were 0 bases for V and 2 bases for J; bases not matched to a gene: 5. CDR1 is SGDLS and CDR2 is YYNGEE in the germline V gene. CDR3 amino acids: CASSVAGRAITDTQYF. In DNA, the CDR3 is TGTGCCAGCAGCGTAGCCGGGAGGGCGATCACAGATACGCAGTATTTT.

The chain carries TRBV5-6 and TRBJ2-1; 8 nucleotides align to TRBD2. V trimming: 0 bases; J trimming: 4 bases; junction bases outside the gene matches: 3. Germline values: CDR1 SGHDT, CDR2 YYEEEE. This CDR3 has 15 residues. The CDR3, as DNA: TGTGCCAGCAGCTTGGTAGGCGGGAGGTACAATGAGCAGTTCTTC. This translates into CASSLVGGRYNEQFF.

The V and J genes are TRBV5-1 and TRBJ1-4; D not certain. CDR1 and CDR2 (germline): SGHRS, YFSETQ. The CDR3 totals 14 residues. The V end lost 4 bases, the J end lost 8 bases, and 15 bases lay between the germline ends. CDR3 DNA: TGCGCCAGCAGCGCAACCCCGGGCGGCGAAAAACTGTTTTTT. Its protein product is CASSATPGGEKLFF.

The chain uses TRBV6-7 and TRBJ2-1; 8 nucleotides align to TRBD2. TRBV6-7 qualifies as an ORF whose function is uncertain. Trimming at V came to 2 bases and at J to 5 bases, leaving 2 bases not matched to a gene. The CDR3 totals 14 residues. The CDR3 region has the DNA TGTGCCAGCAGTTACACACTAGCGGACAATGAGCAGTTCTTC. Residues: CASSYTLADNEQFF.

The rearrangement uses TRBV5-3 and TRBJ1-4, with D perhaps TRBD1 (5 bases). TRBV5-3 falls under the ORF class, with uncertain function. The CDR3 totals 16 residues. V lost 4 bases, J lost 8 bases, and 21 bases lay in between. The CDR3 DNA reads TGTGCCAGAAGCCCGGGACGGCGTTATTTGATGGAAAAACTGTTTTTT. The encoded protein is CARSPGRRYLMEKLFF.

This chain uses TRBV4-2 with TRBJ2-1; D is uncertain. Per germline, CDR1 LGHNA and CDR2 YNFKEQ. This CDR3 comprises 15 residues. The V end was cut by 0 bases, the J end by 8 bases, with 14 bases between. Written as DNA, the CDR3 is TGTGCCAGCAGCCAAGAAACGCTAGGCACGCATGAGCAGTTCTTC. Encoded protein: CASSQETLGTHEQFF.

The V call is TRBV28, the J call TRBJ1-5; weak D call: TRBD1 (5 bases). CDR1 and CDR2 (germline): MDHEN, SYDVKM. This CDR3 comprises 17 residues. Trimming pared 8 bases from V and 1 base from J, leaving 21 bases between. The CDR3 loop is CASRNRRGAGSNQPQHF. The CDR3 DNA sequence: TGTGCCAGCCGTAATCGGAGAGGGGCAGGGAGCAATCAGCCCCAGCATTTT. Looking up the rest from reference TRBV28 and TRBJ1-5 gives the full variable domain: DVKVTQSSRYLVKRTGEKVFLECVQDMDHENMFWYRQDPGLGLRLIYFSYDVKMKEKGDIPEGYSVSREKKERFSLILESASTNQTSMYLCASRNRRGAGSNQPQHFGDGTRLSIL.

This clone has just one count. The rearrangement links TRBV6-5 to TRBJ2-3, with a possible D match to TRBD2 (5 bases). Germline V gene lookup returns CDR1 MNHEY and CDR2 SVGAGI. Deletions cut 6 bases from V and 1 base from J, with 14 bases between. The length of the CDR3 is 15 residues. CDR3 protein: CASSSDLTGTDTQYF. CDR3 DNA sequence: TGTGCCAGCAGCTCGGACTTGACCGGCACAGATACGCAGTATTTT.